The 27 T cell receptor beta chains in this list originate from one sample, sequenced in a study of cytomegalovirus exposure and HLA in healthy donors. 60 Vbeta and 13 Jbeta primers were used in PCR. Measured with immunoSEQ multiplex PCR; TCRdb has only the in-frame clones, and not every one. The sample carries 95,000 to 110,000 clones, 9.5% to 13% recorded once. Sequencing input: PBMCs. These TCRs come from a man in his forties in good health and CMV-seropositive.

This sequence joins TRBV7-2 and TRBJ2-7; 8 bases fit TRBD2. Germline-derived CDR1 and CDR2 are SGHTA and FQGNSA. Trimming cost V 5 bases and J 0 bases; bases outside gene matches: 6. This CDR3 region has 15 residues. The CDR3 loop reads CASSKTSGVSYEQYF. In DNA form, the CDR3 reads TGTGCCAGCAGCAAAACTAGCGGAGTCTCCTACGAGCAGTACTTC.

This clone was counted a few times. The chain combines TRBV5-4 with TRBJ2-7, with 7 bases that match TRBD2. The germline gives CDR1 SGHNT, CDR2 YYREEE (reference sequence). The CDR3 spans 13 residues. Trimming took 0 bases from V and 7 from J; bases not matched to a gene: 4. The CDR3 protein is CASSLGGEGEQYF. CDR3 in DNA: TGTGCCAGCAGCTTGGGAGGGGAGGGAGAGCAGTACTTC. The entire variable domain, with the rest obtained from reference TRBV5-4 and TRBJ2-7, is as follows: ETGVTQSPTHLIKTRGQQVTLRCSSQSGHNTVSWYQQALGQGPQFIFQYYREEENGRGNFPPRFSGLQFPNYSSELNVNALELDDSALYLCASSLGGEGEQYFGPGTRLTVT.

The CDR3 nucleotides are TGTGCCAGCAGCCGGGACAGGGGTCGGGGCGAGCAGTACTTC. Translation gives CASSRDRGRGEQYF. This rearrangement joins TRBV6-5 to TRBJ2-7, with TRBD1 identical over 10 bases. The CDR3 contains 14 residues. Losses at the gene ends were 6 bases for V and 6 bases for J; bases not matched to a gene: 8. CDR1 MNHEY and CDR2 SVGAGI come from the germline V gene.

This clone has only a few counts. The chain has TRBV15 and TRBJ1-2, with 8 bases lining up with TRBD1. The CDR3 runs to 14 residues. The ends lost 3 bases at V and 1 base at J; junction bases unmatched: 1. The germline CDR1 and CDR2 sequences are LNHNV and YYDKDF (reference sequence). CDR3 residues: CATSRGQDNYGYTF. The CDR3 nucleotides are TGTGCCACCAGCAGGGGACAGGATAACTATGGCTACACCTTC.

Only a few counts were recorded for this clone. One end of the junction fails to match germline, which may point to a read error. J is TRBJ2-4 and V is TRBV30; D uncertain. The CDR3 consists of 10 residues. The germline CDR1 and CDR2 sequences are GTSNPN and SVGIG (reference sequence). The CDR3 region has the DNA TGTGCCTGGGGTTCGAACACTCAGTACTTC. Residues: CAWGSNTQYF.

The J gene is TRBJ2-7, the V gene TRBV7-9; D might be TRBD2 (6 bases). CDR3 length: 14 amino acids. Germline V lookup: CDR1 SEHNR, CDR2 FQNEAQ (reference sequence). V was pared by 5 bases and J by 6 bases, with 17 bases between. The CDR3 DNA sequence: TGTGCCAGCAGCCATAGCGGCCCGCCGGGCGAGCAGTACTTC. Translation gives CASSHSGPPGEQYF.

The table lists this clone with a few counts. The chain uses TRBV6-5 and TRBJ2-1, with 14 bases fitting TRBD2. CDR1 and CDR2 from the germline V gene are MNHEY and SVGAGI. V lost 6 bases, J lost 10 bases, and 8 bases stayed unmatched. The CDR3 runs 15 residues. CDR3 region: CASRPTSGRAREQFF. The CDR3 nucleotides are TGTGCCAGCAGACCGACTAGCGGGAGGGCCCGCGAGCAGTTCTTC.

In its sample, this clone was seen a few times. V is TRBV5-1 and J is TRBJ2-7, with D possibly being TRBD2 (6 bases). V was trimmed by 7 bases and J by 4 bases, leaving 9 bases between them. CDR1 is SGHRS, CDR2 YFSETQ, per germline. The CDR3 covers 11 residues. This chain's CDR3 is CASRGIYEQYF. CDR3 nucleotide sequence: TGCGCCAGCCGCGGGATATACGAGCAGTACTTC. Looking up the rest from reference TRBV5-1 and TRBJ2-7 gives the full variable domain: KAGVTQTPRYLIKTRGQQVTLSCSPISGHRSVSWYQQTPGQGLQFLFEYFSETQRNKGNFPGRFSGRQFSNSRSEMNVSTLELGDSALYLCASRGIYEQYFGPGTRLTVT.

This clone was detected only a few times. The V call is TRBV6-1, the J call TRBJ1-4; tentative D call: TRBD1 (5 bases). V was shortened by 6 bases and J by 5 bases, with 16 bases between the two germline ends. Germline V gene lookup returns CDR1 MNHNS and CDR2 SASEGT. The CDR3 is 15 residues long. DNA for the CDR3: TGTGCCAGCAGCTTAAGACAGAGACCGAATGAAAAACTGTTTTTT. Translation gives CASSLRQRPNEKLFF.

The chain employs TRBV6-5 and TRBJ2-2; D ambiguous. The germline V gene has CDR1 MNHEY and CDR2 SVGAGI. The CDR3 runs to 13 residues. V gave up 2 bases and J gave up 7 bases, with 8 bases separating them. DNA of the CDR3: TGTGCCAGCAGTTACGGGCCCGGCGGGGAGCTGTTTTTT. This codes for CASSYGPGGELFF.

The table lists this clone with a few counts. The chain has TRBV9 and TRBJ2-6; a weak D match, TRBD2 (5 bases). The germline gives CDR1 SGDLS, CDR2 YYNGEE. V dropped 5 bases and J dropped 3 bases, with 15 bases sitting between them. The length of the CDR3 is 16 residues. CDR3 protein: CASRGTTEGGANVLTF. CDR3 DNA sequence: TGTGCCAGCAGGGGTACGACTGAGGGTGGGGCCAACGTCCTGACTTTC.

In this sample, this clone turned up a few times. The chain uses TRBV5-6 and TRBJ2-7, with D uncertain. Germline CDR1 and CDR2: SGHDT and YYEEEE. This CDR3 is 13 amino acids long. Trimming cost V 2 bases and J 5 bases, with 11 bases left between them. CDR3 protein: CASSFGSAHEQYF. In DNA form, the CDR3 reads TGTGCCAGCAGCTTTGGGTCAGCGCACGAGCAGTACTTC.

This clone occurred a few times. The chain couples TRBV7-9 to TRBJ2-3; D is perhaps TRBD2 (5 bases). Germline lookup yields CDR1 SEHNR and CDR2 FQNEAQ (reference sequence). The CDR3 loop spans 15 amino acids. The V end was cut by 3 bases, the J end by 4 bases, with 14 bases between. The CDR3: CASSFGSRAADTQYF. The CDR3 DNA is TGTGCCAGCAGCTTTGGGTCGCGGGCAGCAGATACGCAGTATTTT.

DNA of the CDR3: TGTGCCAGCAGCCCCAGATTCGATACGCAGTATTTT. As protein: CASSPRFDTQYF. This chain links TRBV11-3 with TRBJ2-3; D unclear. V lost 5 bases and J lost 6, with 9 bases in between. Germline CDR1 and CDR2: SGHNT and YENEEA. The CDR3 extends over 12 amino acids.

This chain links TRBV6-5 with TRBJ1-1; 8 bases line up with TRBD1. The J segment lost 4 bases and the V segment lost 4 bases, leaving 5 bases of the junction unmatched. The CDR3 covers 14 residues. Per the germline V gene, CDR1 is MNHEY and CDR2 is SVGAGI. CDR3 residues: CASSLGQGFTEAFF. For the CDR3, the DNA is TGTGCCAGCAGTTTAGGACAGGGATTCACTGAAGCTTTCTTT.

This chain joins TRBV7-9 and TRBJ2-1, with 8 bases fitting TRBD2. CDR1 is SEHNR, CDR2 FQNEAQ, per germline (reference sequence). Trimming at V came to 5 bases and at J to 2 bases, leaving 5 bases not matched to a gene. The CDR3 loop spans 15 amino acids. The CDR3 DNA reads as TGTGCCAGCAGCCGTCGACTAGCGACCTACAATGAGCAGTTCTTC. Protein product: CASSRRLATYNEQFF.

This chain links TRBV29-1 with TRBJ1-2, with TRBD1 matching 9 bases. The CDR3 length is 12 residues. The J segment lost 4 bases and the V segment lost 7 bases, leaving 4 bases of the junction unmatched. Germline values: CDR1 SQVTM, CDR2 ANQGSEA. The CDR3 region is CSADRGSYGYTF. CDR3 bases: TGCAGCGCTGACAGGGGGAGCTATGGCTACACCTTC. The full variable domain, in which reference TRBV29-1 and TRBJ1-2 provide the parts outside the CDR3, is SAVISQKPSRDICQRGTSLTIQCQVDSQVTMMFWYRQQPGQSLTLIATANQGSEATYESGFVIDKFPISRPNLTFSTLTVSNMSPEDSSIYLCSADRGSYGYTFGSGTRLTVV.

The CDR3 reads CASSLGTSGSVYNEQFF. CDR3 sequence (DNA): TGTGCCAGCAGTTTGGGGACTAGCGGGAGTGTTTACAATGAGCAGTTCTTC. The genes are TRBV27 and TRBJ2-1; 14 bases line up with TRBD2. The germline V gene encodes CDR1 MNHEY and CDR2 SMNVEV (reference sequence). J was trimmed by 4 bases and V by 3 bases; bases with no gene match: 5. This CDR3 comprises 17 residues.

This clone was counted only a few times. The J gene is TRBJ2-3, the V gene TRBV14; no clear D. The CDR3 is 11 amino acids. V shed 5 bases and J shed 6 bases, with 6 bases lying between them. The germline V gene encodes CDR1 SGHDN and CDR2 FVKESK. The CDR3: CASSSFDTQYF. The CDR3 bases are TGTGCCAGCAGCTCATTCGATACGCAGTATTTT.

This clone was seen only a few times. The rearrangement joins TRBV7-2 to TRBJ2-5; a possible D gene is TRBD1 (6 bases). Trimming pared 4 bases from V and 4 bases from J, leaving 13 bases between. The CDR3 runs to 14 residues. Germline assignment: CDR1 SGHTA and CDR2 FQGNSA. The CDR3: CASSSGLGGETQYF. Written as DNA, the CDR3 is TGTGCCAGCAGCTCTGGTTTAGGGGGAGAGACCCAGTACTTC.

The chain carries TRBV5-5 and TRBJ1-4; 8 bases fit TRBD1. CDR1 and CDR2 from the germline V gene are SGHKS and YYEKEE (reference sequence). After removal of 3 bases from V and 7 bases from J, the junction contained 5 bases not matched to a gene. This CDR3 comprises 14 residues. The CDR3 is CASSSGQGGEKLFF. The CDR3 coding sequence is TGTGCCAGCAGCTCAGGACAGGGAGGTGAAAAACTGTTTTTT.

The V gene is TRBV4-1, the J gene TRBJ1-3; a weak D match, TRBD1 (6 bases). Germline-derived CDR1 and CDR2 are MGHRA and YSYEKL. This CDR3 is built from 19 residues. V lost 4 bases and J lost 0, with 22 bases in between. CDR3 in DNA: TGCGCCAGCAGCCCCCGACCTTCAGGGGAAATGAGCTCTGGAAACACCATATATTTT. Amino acids: CASSPRPSGEMSSGNTIYF.

This clone showed up just a few times. The chain carries TRBV5-4 and TRBJ2-4, with 7 bases aligning to TRBD1. Germline V gene lookup returns CDR1 SGHNT and CDR2 YYREEE (reference sequence). There are 16 residues in the CDR3. The trim removed 4 bases at V and 0 bases at J, leaving 7 bases unmatched. In nucleotides, the CDR3 is TGTGCCAGCAGCCCGGGGACAGTGCTAGCCAAAAACATTCAGTACTTC. This sequence encodes CASSPGTVLAKNIQYF.

The chain recombines TRBV4-3 with TRBJ1-2, with D uncertain. Germline V lookup: CDR1 LGHNA, CDR2 YSLEER. V lost 0 bases and J lost 5, with 4 bases in between. The CDR3 sequence is 12 residues long. CDR3 sequence reads: CASSQESYGYTF. The CDR3 bases are TGCGCCAGCAGCCAAGAATCATATGGCTACACCTTC.

J is TRBJ2-2 and V is TRBV27; D perhaps matches TRBD2 (5 bases). Trimming took 7 bases from V and 7 from J, leaving 10 bases between them. Germline V gives CDR1 MNHEY, CDR2 SMNVEV (reference sequence). This CDR3 comprises 12 residues. The CDR3 sequence: CASTASSGELFF. In DNA, the CDR3 is TGTGCCAGCACCGCTAGCAGCGGGGAGCTGTTTTTT.

V usage is TRBV11-3 and J usage is TRBJ1-1, with unresolved D. The CDR3 covers 12 residues. Per the germline V gene, CDR1 is SGHNT and CDR2 is YENEEA. Trimming shortened V by 3 bases and J by 6 bases, and 8 bases separated the two germline ends. CDR3 sequence (DNA): TGTGCCAGCAGCTTGGGAGGACCTGAAGCTTTCTTT. Translated: CASSLGGPEAFF.

This clone was detected only a few times. The chain recombines TRBV4-3 with TRBJ2-4, with TRBD1 as a possible D gene (6 bases). The V and J ends lost 1 base and 9 bases respectively, with 13 bases between them. CDR3 length: 14 residues. Germline CDR1 and CDR2: LGHNA and YSLEER. The CDR3 protein is CASSQVLVGGIQYF. The CDR3, as DNA: TGCGCCAGCAGCCAAGTACTCGTAGGGGGCATTCAGTACTTC.